Below are 9 T cell receptor beta chains sequenced from a single sample in a study of regulatory T cells in long-lasting Graves disease. TCR beta libraries were built with iRepertoire HTBI primers and Arm-PCR of CDR3 regions. From the multiplex PCR reads, TCRdb called clonotypes with MiXCR, one entry per CDR3 protein. The sample has roughly 260,000 distinct CDR3 sequences, under 20% seen once. Time point described: newly diagnosed GD, antithyroid drugs for less than 3 months. PBMC-extracted RNA yielded the TCR library. The same sample was also studied in work on T cells in Graves' hyperthyroidism and ophthalmopathy.

The material was peripheral blood mononuclear cells (PBMCs), obtained at new diagnosis, from a patient treated with antithyroid drugs. The receptor set was obtained from a woman under 40 with Graves disease.

This clonotype came up many times. The CDR3 DNA reads TGCGCCAGCAGCTTGACAGGGGGAGGCTACACCTTC. Translation gives CASSLTGGGYTF. The chain links TRBV5-1 to TRBJ1-2; TRBD1 aligns across 8 bases. This CDR3 spans 12 amino acids. Germline trimming cut 1 base from V and 8 bases from J; bases unmatched to any gene: 1. Germline V gene lookup returns CDR1 SGHRS and CDR2 YFSETQ.

Many counts were recorded for this clonotype. The CDR3: CASSQDTDTQYF. CDR3 in DNA: TGTGCCAGCAGTCAGGACACAGATACGCAGTATTTT. The chain carries TRBV12-3 or TRBV12-4 and TRBJ2-3, with unresolved D. CDR3 length: 12 residues. V dropped 5 bases and J dropped 2 bases, with 5 bases sitting between them.

This clonotype occurred many times. The rearrangement joins TRBV10-3 to TRBJ1-1; 9 positions match TRBD1. V trimming: 4 bases; J trimming: 5 bases; junction bases outside the gene matches: 20. The CDR3 contains 19 residues. Per germline, CDR1 ENHRY and CDR2 SYGVKD. CDR3 coding DNA: TGTGCCATCAGTGGAAGGGACAGGGCCCTCGGGGGTGTAGAAACTGAAGCTTTCTTT. Residues: CAISGRDRALGGVETEAFF.

This clonotype was recorded at least ten times. The chain joins TRBV7-3 to TRBJ1-1, with D unresolved. Germline-derived CDR1 and CDR2 are SGHTA and FQGTGA. Trimming left V 10 bases short and J 2 bases short, with 17 bases between. The CDR3 consists of 14 residues. CDR3 DNA sequence: TGTGCCACCCCAGCCTCAGGAGGAAACACTGAAGCTTTCTTT. This codes for CATPASGGNTEAFF.

This clonotype appeared many times. The V gene is TRBV12-3 or TRBV12-4, the J gene TRBJ1-5; TRBD1 matches at 8 bases. V was pared by 6 bases and J by 2 bases, with 9 bases of the junction left unmatched. CDR3 length: 16 residues. The CDR3 loop reads CASRRAGGRGNQPQHF. CDR3 DNA sequence: TGTGCCAGCAGGCGTGCAGGGGGCCGGGGCAATCAGCCCCAGCATTTT.

This clonotype appeared a few times. This chain connects TRBV9 to TRBJ2-2; 8 positions match TRBD1. CDR3 length equals 17 residues. With 1 base clipped from V and 4 bases from J, the junction kept 9 bases outside the gene matches. The V gene's germline CDR1 is SGDLS and CDR2 YYNGEE. In nucleotides, the CDR3 is TGTGCCAGCAGCGTAAAACGACAGGGGTTTGGCACCGGGGAGCTGTTTTTT. Translation gives CASSVKRQGFGTGELFF.

This clonotype has ten or more counts. V usage is TRBV9 and J usage is TRBJ2-1; 11 nucleotides match TRBD2. V lost 4 bases and J lost 4; bases outside the gene matches: 4. This CDR3 comprises 15 residues. Germline V gives CDR1 SGDLS, CDR2 YYNGEE. Here the CDR3 DNA reads TGTGCCAGCAGCCCCCGACTAGCGGGGTACAATGAGCAGTTCTTC. The encoded protein is CASSPRLAGYNEQFF.

This clonotype was seen at least ten times. The chain joins TRBV6-2 or TRBV6-3 to TRBJ2-2, with TRBD1 matching over 8 bases. CDR1 and CDR2 (germline): MNHEY, SVGEGT. V shed 6 bases and J 7 bases; nucleotides not matched to a gene: 7. The CDR3 spans 14 residues. CDR3: CASSNSDRVGELFF. DNA of the CDR3: TGTGCCAGCAGCAACTCGGACAGGGTCGGGGAGCTGTTTTTT.

At least ten counts were recorded for this clonotype. The chain is built from TRBV20-1 and TRBJ2-7; TRBD1 might be the D (6 bases). Germline CDR1 is DFQATT and CDR2 is SNEGSKA (reference sequence). The CDR3 length is 15 residues. V dropped 0 bases and J dropped 1 base, with 13 bases sitting between them. CDR3 sequence: CSARDGAGDSYEQYF. The CDR3 region has the DNA TGCAGTGCTAGAGATGGGGCAGGGGATTCCTACGAGCAGTACTTC.